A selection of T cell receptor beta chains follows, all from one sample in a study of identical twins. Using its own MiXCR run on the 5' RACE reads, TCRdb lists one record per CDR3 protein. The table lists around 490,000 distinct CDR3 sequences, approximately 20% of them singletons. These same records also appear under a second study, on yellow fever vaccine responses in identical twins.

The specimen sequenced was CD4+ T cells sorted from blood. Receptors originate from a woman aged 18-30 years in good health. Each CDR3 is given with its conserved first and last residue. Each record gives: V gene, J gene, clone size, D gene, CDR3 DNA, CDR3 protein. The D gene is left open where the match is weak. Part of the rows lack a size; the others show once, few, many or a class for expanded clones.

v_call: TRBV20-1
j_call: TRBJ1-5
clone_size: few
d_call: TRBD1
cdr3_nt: TGCAGTGCTCTCGGGAAGACAGGGAGTAGCAATCAGCCCCAGCATTTT
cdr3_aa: CSALGKTGSSNQPQHF

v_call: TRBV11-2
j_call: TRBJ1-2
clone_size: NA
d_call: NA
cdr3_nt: TGTGCCAGCAGCCTCCACTTGGAGGGCCCCCACACCTTC
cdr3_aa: CASSLHLEGPHTF

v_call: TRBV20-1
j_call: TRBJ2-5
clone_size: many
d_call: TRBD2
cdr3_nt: TGCAGTGCTGGGACTAGCGGGACCAAGCAGACCCAGTACTTC
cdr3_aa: CSAGTSGTKQTQYF

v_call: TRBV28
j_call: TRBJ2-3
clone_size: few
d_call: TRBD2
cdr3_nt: TGTGCCAGCAGTCATGTTATAGCGGGGGGGACAGATACGCAGTATTTT
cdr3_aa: CASSHVIAGGTDTQYF

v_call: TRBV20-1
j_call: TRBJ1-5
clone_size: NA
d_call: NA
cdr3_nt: TGCAGTGCTAGCCGGACGGGGGGCAATCAGCCCCAGCATTTT
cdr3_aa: CSASRTGGNQPQHF

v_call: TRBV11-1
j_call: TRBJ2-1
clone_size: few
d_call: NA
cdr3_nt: TGTGCCAGCAGCTTAGGTGCGGGTCGGGGGTCTTTCCCCAATGAGCAGTTCTTC
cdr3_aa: CASSLGAGRGSFPNEQFF

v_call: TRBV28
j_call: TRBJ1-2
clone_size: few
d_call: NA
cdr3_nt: TGTGCCAGCAGCAAAACAGCCTCTAATGGCTACACCTTC
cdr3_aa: CASSKTASNGYTF

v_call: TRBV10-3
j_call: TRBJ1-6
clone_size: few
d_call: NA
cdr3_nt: TGTGCCATCAGTGATCCTCAATTGGGGGAGCGGTCACCCCTCCACTTT
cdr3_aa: CAISDPQLGERSPLHF

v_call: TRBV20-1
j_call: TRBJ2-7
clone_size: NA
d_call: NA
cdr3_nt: TGCAGTGCTAGAGACAGATCCATCTCTCCCGAGCAGTACTTC
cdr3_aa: CSARDRSISPEQYF

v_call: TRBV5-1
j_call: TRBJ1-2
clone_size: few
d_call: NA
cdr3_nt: TGCGCCAGCAGCTTGAGGCTGGGATATGGCTACACCTTC
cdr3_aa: CASSLRLGYGYTF

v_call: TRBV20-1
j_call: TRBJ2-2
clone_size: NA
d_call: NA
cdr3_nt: TGCAGTGCTAGAGATCTGGGGCTGAACACCGGGGAGCTGTTTTTT
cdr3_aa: CSARDLGLNTGELFF

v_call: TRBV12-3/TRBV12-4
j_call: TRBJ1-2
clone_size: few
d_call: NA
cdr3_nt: TGTGCCAGCAGTGAGTGGAACTATGGCTACACCTTC
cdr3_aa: CASSEWNYGYTF

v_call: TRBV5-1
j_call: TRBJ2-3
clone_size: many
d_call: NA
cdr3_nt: TGCGCCAGCAGCTTAACAGGGACCACAGATACGCAGTATTTT
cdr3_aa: CASSLTGTTDTQYF

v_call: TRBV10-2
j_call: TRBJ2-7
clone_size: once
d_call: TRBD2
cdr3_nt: TGCGCCAGCAGTGAGCCGCCCGGTGGGGGGGCCTACGAGCAGTACTTC
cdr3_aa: CASSEPPGGGAYEQYF

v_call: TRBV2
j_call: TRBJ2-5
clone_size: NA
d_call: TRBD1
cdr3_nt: TGTGCCAGCAGGGGGGACAGACAAGAGACCCAGTACTTC
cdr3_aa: CASRGDRQETQYF

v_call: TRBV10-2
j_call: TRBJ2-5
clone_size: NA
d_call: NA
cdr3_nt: TGCGCCAGCAGTCCAGCGGGACAGTTGCAAGAGACCCAGTACTTC
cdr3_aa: CASSPAGQLQETQYF

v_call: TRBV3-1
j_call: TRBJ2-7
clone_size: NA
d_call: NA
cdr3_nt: TGTGCCAGCTCACGTGACACAGGGCTAACCTACGAGCAGTACTTC
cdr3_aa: CASSRDTGLTYEQYF

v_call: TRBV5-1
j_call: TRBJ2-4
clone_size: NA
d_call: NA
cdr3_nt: TGCGCCAGCAGGATGGCCCAGGGGGGAAACATTCAGTACTTC
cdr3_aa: CASRMAQGGNIQYF

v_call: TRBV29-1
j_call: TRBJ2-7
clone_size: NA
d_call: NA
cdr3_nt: TGCAGCGTTGAACTAGGTTCAGTACCCTACGAGCAGTACTTC
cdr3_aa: CSVELGSVPYEQYF

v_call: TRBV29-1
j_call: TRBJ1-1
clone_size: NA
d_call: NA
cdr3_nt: TGCAGCGTTGAAAAGGGGCTTGCAGGCGGCACTGAAGCTTTCTTT
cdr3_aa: CSVEKGLAGGTEAFF

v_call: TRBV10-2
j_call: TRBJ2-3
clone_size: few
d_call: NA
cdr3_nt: TGCGCCAGCAAACTGGGGGGACACACAGATACGCAGTATTTT
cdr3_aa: CASKLGGHTDTQYF

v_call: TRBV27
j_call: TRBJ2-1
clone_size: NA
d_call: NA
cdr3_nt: TGTGCCAGCAGTAGGGAGGGGGCCTACAATGAGCAGTTCTTC
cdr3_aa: CASSREGAYNEQFF

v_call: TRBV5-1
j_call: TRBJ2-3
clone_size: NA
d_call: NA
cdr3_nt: TGCGCCAGCAGCTTGGAAACAGGGAGAACAGATACGCAGTATTTT
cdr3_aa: CASSLETGRTDTQYF

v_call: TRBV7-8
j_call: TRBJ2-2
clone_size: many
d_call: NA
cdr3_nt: TGTGCCAGCAGCTCCGACAGGAGAACGAACACCGGGGAGCTGTTTTTT
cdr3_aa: CASSSDRRTNTGELFF

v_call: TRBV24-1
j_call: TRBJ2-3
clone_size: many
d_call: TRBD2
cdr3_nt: TGTGCCACCAGTGAGCCAACTAGCGGGGGAACCCTTTTTTTCGATACGCAGTATTTT
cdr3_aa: CATSEPTSGGTLFFDTQYF

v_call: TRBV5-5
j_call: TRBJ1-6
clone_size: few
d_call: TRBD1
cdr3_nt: TGTGCCAGCAGACTCAGGGGGTCCTCCTATAATTCACCCCTCCACTTT
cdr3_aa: CASRLRGSSYNSPLHF

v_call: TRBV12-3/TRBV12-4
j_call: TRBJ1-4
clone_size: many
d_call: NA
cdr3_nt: TGTGCCAGCAGCGCGGGTTGGGGGATGGATGAAAAACTGTTTTTT
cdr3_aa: CASSAGWGMDEKLFF

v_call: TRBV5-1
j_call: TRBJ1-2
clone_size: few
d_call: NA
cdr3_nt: TGCGCCAGCAGCTTGGAGGCCACGAACTATGGCTACACCTTC
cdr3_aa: CASSLEATNYGYTF

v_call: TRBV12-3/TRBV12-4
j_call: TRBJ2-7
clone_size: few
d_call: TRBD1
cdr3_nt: TGTGCCAGCAGTTCCACGACCAGGGGGCGCCGCGAGCAGTACTTC
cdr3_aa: CASSSTTRGRREQYF

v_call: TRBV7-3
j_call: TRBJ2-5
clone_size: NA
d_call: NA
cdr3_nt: TGTGCCAGCAGCTTAGGGTGGGCTAGCAGTCTCCAAGAGACCCAGTACTTC
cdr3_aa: CASSLGWASSLQETQYF

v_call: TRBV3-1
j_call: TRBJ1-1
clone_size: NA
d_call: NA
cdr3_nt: TGTGCCAGCAGCCAAGATAAACCGAACACTGAAGCTTTCTTT
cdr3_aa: CASSQDKPNTEAFF

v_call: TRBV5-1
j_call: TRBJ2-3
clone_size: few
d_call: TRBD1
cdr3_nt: TGCGCCAGCAGTTATCGAGCGGACAGGGGGCCCGGTCTGGATACGCAGTATTTT
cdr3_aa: CASSYRADRGPGLDTQYF

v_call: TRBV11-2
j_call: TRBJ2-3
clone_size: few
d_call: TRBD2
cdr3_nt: TGTGCCAGCAGCTACCGGGGGGGCCCGTTTTTGACAGATACGCAGTATTTT
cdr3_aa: CASSYRGGPFLTDTQYF

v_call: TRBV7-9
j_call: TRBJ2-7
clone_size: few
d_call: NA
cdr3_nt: TGTGCCAGCAGCCCAAACCTCTCGGAGTACTTC
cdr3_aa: CASSPNLSEYF

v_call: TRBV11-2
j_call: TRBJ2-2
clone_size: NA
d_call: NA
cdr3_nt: TGTGCCAGCAGCTCCCACCATCCTACTGGGTCCGGGGAGCTGTTTTTT
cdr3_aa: CASSSHHPTGSGELFF

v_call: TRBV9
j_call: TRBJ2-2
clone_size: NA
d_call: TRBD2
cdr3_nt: TGTGCCAGCAGCGTAGCGGGGGGGGGAAGATCGAACACCGGGGAGCTGTTTTTT
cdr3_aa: CASSVAGGGRSNTGELFF

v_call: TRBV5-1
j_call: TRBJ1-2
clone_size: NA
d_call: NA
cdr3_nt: TGCGCCAGCAGCTTGGGACAGGCCGCTTACTATGGCTACACCTTC
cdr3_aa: CASSLGQAAYYGYTF

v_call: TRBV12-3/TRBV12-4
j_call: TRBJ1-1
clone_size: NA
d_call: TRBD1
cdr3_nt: TGTGCCAGCAGTTCCCCCCTGGGACAGATGAACACTGAAGCTTTCTTT
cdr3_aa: CASSSPLGQMNTEAFF

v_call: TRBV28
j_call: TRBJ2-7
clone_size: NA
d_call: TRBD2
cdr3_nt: TGTGCCTGCACTTCAGGGGGGAGCGGGAGGGAAGGATACGAGCAGTACTTC
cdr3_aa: CACTSGGSGREGYEQYF

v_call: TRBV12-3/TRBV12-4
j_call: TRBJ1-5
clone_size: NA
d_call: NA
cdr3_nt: TGTGCCAGCAGTGGCGACAGCTTCAATCAGCCCCAGCATTTT
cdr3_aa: CASSGDSFNQPQHF

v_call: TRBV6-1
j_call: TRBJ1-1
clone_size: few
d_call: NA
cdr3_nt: TGTGCCAGCAGTGTACAGGGTAAAGCGAACACTGAAGCTTTCTTT
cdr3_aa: CASSVQGKANTEAFF

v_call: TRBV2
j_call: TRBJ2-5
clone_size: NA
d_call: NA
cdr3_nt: TGTGCCAGCAGAGGAAATGGGGGTTCCCAGTACTTC
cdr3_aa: CASRGNGGSQYF

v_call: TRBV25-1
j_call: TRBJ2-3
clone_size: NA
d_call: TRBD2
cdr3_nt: TGTGCCAGCAGTGAGGCGGGAGGCAGATACGGGTATTTT
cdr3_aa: CASSEAGGRYGYF

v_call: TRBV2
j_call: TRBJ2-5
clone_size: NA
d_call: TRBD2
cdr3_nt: TGTGCCAGCAGTGACGTGAGACTAGCGGGATACCAAGAGACCCAGTACTTC
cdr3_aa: CASSDVRLAGYQETQYF